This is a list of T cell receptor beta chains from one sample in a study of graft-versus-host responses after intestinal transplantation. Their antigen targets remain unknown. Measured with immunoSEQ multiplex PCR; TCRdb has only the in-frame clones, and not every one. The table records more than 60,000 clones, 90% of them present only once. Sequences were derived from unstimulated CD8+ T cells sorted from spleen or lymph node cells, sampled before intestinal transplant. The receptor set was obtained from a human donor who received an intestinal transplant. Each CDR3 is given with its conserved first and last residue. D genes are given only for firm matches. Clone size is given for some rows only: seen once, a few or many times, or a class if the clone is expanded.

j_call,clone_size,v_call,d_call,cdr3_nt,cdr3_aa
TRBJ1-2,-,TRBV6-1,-,TGTGCCAGCAGTGAAGGGGTTGTGACAGGCCGGGGCTACACCTTC,CASSEGVVTGRGYTF
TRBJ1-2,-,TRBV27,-,TGTGCCAGCAGTTTGGGGGGAGCCGAGCGATATGGCTACACCTTC,CASSLGGAERYGYTF
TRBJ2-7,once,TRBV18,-,TGTGCCAGCTCACCAGGGGACAACTCCTACGAGCAGTACTTC,CASSPGDNSYEQYF
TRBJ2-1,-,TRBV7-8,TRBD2,TGTGCCAGCAGCCCCCGGACTAGCAGTTCCTACAATGAGCAGTTCTTC,CASSPRTSSSYNEQFF
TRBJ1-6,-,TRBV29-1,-,TGCAGCGTTGAACAGGGTATGAGCTCCTATAATTCACCCCTCCACTTT,CSVEQGMSSYNSPLHF
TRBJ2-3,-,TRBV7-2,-,TGTGCCAGCGCCCCGACTGCGGGCACAGATACGCAGTATTTT,CASAPTAGTDTQYF
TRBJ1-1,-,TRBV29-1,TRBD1,TGCAGCGCCGACAGGGGGCAAACTGAAGCTTTCTTT,CSADRGQTEAFF
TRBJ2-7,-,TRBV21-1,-,TGTGCCAGCACCCCCTGGCGGCCGTCCTACGAGCAGTACTTC,CASTPWRPSYEQYF
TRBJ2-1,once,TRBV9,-,TGTGCCAGCAGCCTACCCGACAATGAGCAGTTCTTC,CASSLPDNEQFF
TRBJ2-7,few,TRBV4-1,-,TGCGCCAGCAGCGGGACTCTATTCGAGCAGTACTTC,CASSGTLFEQYF
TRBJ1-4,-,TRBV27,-,TGTGCCAGCAGTTTATGGGGAGGAGGGGAAAAACTGTTTTTT,CASSLWGGGEKLFF
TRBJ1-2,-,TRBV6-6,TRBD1,TGTGCCAGCAGCCTCATACAGGGGATTCACTATGGCTACACCTTC,CASSLIQGIHYGYTF
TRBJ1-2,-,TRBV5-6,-,TGTGCCAGCAGCTTGGCCTATGATCACTATGGCTACACCTTC,CASSLAYDHYGYTF
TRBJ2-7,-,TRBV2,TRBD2,TGTGCCAGCAGCCCTAGCGGGGGGACCTACGAGCAGTACTTC,CASSPSGGTYEQYF
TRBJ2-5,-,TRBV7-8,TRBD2,TGTGCCAGCAGCTCGGGACTAGCGGGGGACCTGGGCCTTGAAGAGACCCAGTACTTC,CASSSGLAGDLGLEETQYF
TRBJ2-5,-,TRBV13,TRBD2,TGTGCCAGCGGAATAGCGGGGGGCCAAGAGACCCAGTACTTC,CASGIAGGQETQYF
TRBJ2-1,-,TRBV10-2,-,TGCGCCAGCAGTGAGGGCCATGAGCAGTTCTTC,CASSEGHEQFF
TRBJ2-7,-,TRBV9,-,TGTGCCAGCAGCGTAGTACCGGAGAGCCCACCTGCCTACGCTACGCTAGTTAGGCCATACGAGCAGTACTTC,CASSVVPESPPAYATLVRPYEQYF
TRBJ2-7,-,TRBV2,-,TGTGCCAGCTCGACAGCCTCCCCCTACGAGCAGTACTTC,CASSTASPYEQYF
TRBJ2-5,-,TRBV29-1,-,TGCAGCGTTGAGCCCGAGACAGCCCAAGAGACCCAGTACTTC,CSVEPETAQETQYF
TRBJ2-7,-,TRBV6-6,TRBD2,TGTGCCAGCACCCTGATAGCGGGGAGAACCTACGAGCAGTACTTC,CASTLIAGRTYEQYF
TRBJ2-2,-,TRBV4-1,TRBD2,TGCGCCAGCAGCCACGGACTAGCGGGGGTCATGAACACCGGGGAGCTGTTTTTT,CASSHGLAGVMNTGELFF
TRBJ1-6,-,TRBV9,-,TGTGCCAGCAGCGTAGATCTGAGCTCCTATAATTCACCCCTCCACTTT,CASSVDLSSYNSPLHF
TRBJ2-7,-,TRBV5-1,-,TGCGCCAGCAGCTTGGGGGCGAACTACGAGCAGTACTTC,CASSLGANYEQYF
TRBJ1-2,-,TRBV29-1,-,TGCAGCGTTGATGGGCCAGACCCTCTATATGGCTACACCTTC,CSVDGPDPLYGYTF
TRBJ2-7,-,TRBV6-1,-,TGTGCCAGCACCCCTGCTCCAGAAACCTACGAGCAGTACTTC,CASTPAPETYEQYF
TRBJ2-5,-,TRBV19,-,TGTGCCAGTAGTATGTTGGGAGGGGGGGCCCGACAAGAGACCCAGTACTTC,CASSMLGGGARQETQYF